This T cell receptor (beta chain) was identified in a study of blood T cell repertoires in COVID-19. This clone occurred a few times. The CDR3 totals 15 residues. CDR1 and CDR2 from the germline V gene are KGHSH and LQKENI. V lost 6 bases and J lost 5, with 17 bases in between. Assay used: immunoSEQ multiplex PCR; TCRdb lists only in-frame clones, some missing. In the table there are hundreds of thousands of clones, about 90% of which are singletons. This receptor was taken from a woman aged 25 to 39 with COVID-19, enrolled during active disease. The chain joins TRBV18 to TRBJ2-4; D might be TRBD1 (6 bases). Source material: peripheral blood. CDR3: CASSPRGSQQNIQYF. The CDR3 DNA sequence: TGTGCCAGCTCCCCAAGGGGGTCCCAACAAAACATTCAGTACTTC.